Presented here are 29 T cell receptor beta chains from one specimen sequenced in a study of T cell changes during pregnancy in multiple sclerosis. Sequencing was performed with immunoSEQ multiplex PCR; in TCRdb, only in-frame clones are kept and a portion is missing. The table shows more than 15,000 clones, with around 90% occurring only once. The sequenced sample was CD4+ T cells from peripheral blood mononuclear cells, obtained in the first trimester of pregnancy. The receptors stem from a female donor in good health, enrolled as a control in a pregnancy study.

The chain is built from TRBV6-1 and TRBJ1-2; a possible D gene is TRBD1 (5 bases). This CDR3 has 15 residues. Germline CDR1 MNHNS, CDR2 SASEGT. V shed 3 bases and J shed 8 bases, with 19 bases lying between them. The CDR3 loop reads CASSEAARAYTGYTF. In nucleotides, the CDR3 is TGTGCCAGCAGTGAGGCCGCCAGGGCATATACCGGCTACACCTTC.

DNA for the CDR3: TGTGCCAGCAGTTACTCGACACGGGGCAATGAGCAGTTCTTC. Translated: CASSYSTRGNEQFF. The V gene is TRBV6-5, the J gene TRBJ2-1, with a weak D call TRBD2 (5 bases). V lost 0 bases, J lost 6 bases, and 9 bases lay in between. The CDR3 length is 14 residues. Per the germline V gene, CDR1 is MNHEY and CDR2 is SVGAGI.

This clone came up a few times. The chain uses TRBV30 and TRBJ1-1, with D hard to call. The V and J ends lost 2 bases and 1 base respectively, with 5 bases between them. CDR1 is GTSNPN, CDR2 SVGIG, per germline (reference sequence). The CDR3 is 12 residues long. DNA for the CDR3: TGTGCCTGGAGTTTAGCGAACACTGAAGCTTTCTTT. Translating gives CAWSLANTEAFF.

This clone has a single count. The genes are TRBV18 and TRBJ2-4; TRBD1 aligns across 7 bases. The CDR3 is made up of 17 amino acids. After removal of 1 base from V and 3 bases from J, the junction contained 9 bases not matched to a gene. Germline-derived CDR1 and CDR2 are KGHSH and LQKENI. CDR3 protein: CASSPRGTVVGKNIQYF. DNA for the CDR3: TGTGCCAGCTCACCACGGGGGACAGTCGTGGGCAAAAACATTCAGTACTTC.

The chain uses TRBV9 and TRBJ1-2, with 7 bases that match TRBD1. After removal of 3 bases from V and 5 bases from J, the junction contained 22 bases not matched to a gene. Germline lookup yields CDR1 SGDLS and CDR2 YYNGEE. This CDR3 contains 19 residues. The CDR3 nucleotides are TGTGCCAGCAGCGGAAGCGGCCGGATCGGGACAGCAAACCTATATGGCTACACCTTC. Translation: CASSGSGRIGTANLYGYTF.

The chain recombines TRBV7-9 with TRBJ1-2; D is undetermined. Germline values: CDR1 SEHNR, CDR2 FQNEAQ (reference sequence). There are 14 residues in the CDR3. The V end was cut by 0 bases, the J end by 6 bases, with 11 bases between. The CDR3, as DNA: TGTGCCAGCAGCTTAGCTCGCCCCTCGGATGGCTACACCTTC. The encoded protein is CASSLARPSDGYTF.

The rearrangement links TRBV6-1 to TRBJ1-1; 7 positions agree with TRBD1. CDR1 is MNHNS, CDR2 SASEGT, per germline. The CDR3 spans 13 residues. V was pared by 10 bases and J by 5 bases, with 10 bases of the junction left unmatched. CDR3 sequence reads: CATTGVPGTEAFF. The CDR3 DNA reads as TGTGCCACCACAGGGGTACCAGGGACTGAAGCTTTCTTT.

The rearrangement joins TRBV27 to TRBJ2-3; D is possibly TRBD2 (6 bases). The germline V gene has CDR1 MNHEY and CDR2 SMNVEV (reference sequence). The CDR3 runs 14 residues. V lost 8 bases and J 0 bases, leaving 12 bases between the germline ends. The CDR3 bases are TGTGCCAGCGGGCGGGGCACTAGCACAGATACGCAGTATTTT. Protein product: CASGRGTSTDTQYF.

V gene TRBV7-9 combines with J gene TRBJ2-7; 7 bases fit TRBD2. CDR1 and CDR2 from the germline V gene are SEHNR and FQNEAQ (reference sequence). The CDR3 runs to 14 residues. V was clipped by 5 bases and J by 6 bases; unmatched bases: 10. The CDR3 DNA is TGTGCCAGCAGCCCCGGGACTACCCTTGGCGAGCAGTACTTC. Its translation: CASSPGTTLGEQYF.

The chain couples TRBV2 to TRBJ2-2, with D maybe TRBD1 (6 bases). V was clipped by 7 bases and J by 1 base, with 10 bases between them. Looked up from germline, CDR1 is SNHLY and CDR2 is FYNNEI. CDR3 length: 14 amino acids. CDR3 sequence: CASMGHQNTGELFF. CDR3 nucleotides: TGTGCCAGCATGGGACACCAGAACACCGGGGAGCTGTTTTTT.

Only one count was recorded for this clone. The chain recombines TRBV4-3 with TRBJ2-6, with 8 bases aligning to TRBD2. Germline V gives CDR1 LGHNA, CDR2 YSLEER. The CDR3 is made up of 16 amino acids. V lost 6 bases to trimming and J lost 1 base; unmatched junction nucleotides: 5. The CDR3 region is CASSSGGGSGANVLTF. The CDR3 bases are TGCGCCAGCAGTTCGGGGGGGGGATCTGGGGCCAACGTCCTGACTTTC.

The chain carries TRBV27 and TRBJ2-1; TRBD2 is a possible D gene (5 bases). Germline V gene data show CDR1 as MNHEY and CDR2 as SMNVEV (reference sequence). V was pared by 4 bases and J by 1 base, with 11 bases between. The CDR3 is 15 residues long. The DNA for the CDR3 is TGTGCCAGCAGTTCAGCGGAGTTATCCTACAATGAGCAGTTCTTC. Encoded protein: CASSSAELSYNEQFF.

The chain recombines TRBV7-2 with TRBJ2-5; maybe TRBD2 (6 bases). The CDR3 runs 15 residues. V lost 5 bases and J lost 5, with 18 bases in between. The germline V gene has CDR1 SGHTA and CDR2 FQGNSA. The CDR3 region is CASSQSREFWETQYF. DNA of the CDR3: TGTGCCAGCAGCCAATCCCGGGAGTTCTGGGAGACCCAGTACTTC.

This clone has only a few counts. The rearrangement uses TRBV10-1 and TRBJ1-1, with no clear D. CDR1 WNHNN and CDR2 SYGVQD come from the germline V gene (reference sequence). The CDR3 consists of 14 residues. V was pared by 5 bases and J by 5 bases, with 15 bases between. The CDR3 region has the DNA TGCGCCAGCAGTAAGGGAGTACAAAGTACTGAAGCTTTCTTT. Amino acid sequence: CASSKGVQSTEAFF.

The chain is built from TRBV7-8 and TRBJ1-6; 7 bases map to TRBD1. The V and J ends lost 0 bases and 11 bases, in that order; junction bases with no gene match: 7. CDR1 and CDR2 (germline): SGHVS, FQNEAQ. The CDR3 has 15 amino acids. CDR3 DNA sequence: TGTGCCAGCAGCTTAGCTGACAGGGCGAGGACACCCCTCCACTTT. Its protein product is CASSLADRARTPLHF.

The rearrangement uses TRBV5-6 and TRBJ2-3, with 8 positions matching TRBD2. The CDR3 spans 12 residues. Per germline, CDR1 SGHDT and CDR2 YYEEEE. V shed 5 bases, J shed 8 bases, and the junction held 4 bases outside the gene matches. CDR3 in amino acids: CASRTGGGTQYF. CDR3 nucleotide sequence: TGTGCCAGCAGAACGGGGGGGGGTACGCAGTATTTT.

DNA of the CDR3: TGTGCCAGCTCATTTTTTACAGGGGGCGACAGCAAAAACATTCAGTACTTC. As protein: CASSFFTGGDSKNIQYF. The V call is TRBV18, the J call TRBJ2-4; 9 bases align to TRBD1. The V gene's germline CDR1 is KGHSH and CDR2 LQKENI. This CDR3 comprises 17 residues. The trim removed 5 bases at V and 3 bases at J, leaving 11 bases unmatched. The whole variable domain, filled in from reference TRBV18 and TRBJ2-4, reads NAGVMQNPRHLVRRRGQEARLRCSPMKGHSHVYWYRQLPEEGLKFMVYLQKENIIDESGMPKERFSAEFPKEGPSILRIQQVVRGDSAAYFCASSFFTGGDSKNIQYFGAGTRLSVL.

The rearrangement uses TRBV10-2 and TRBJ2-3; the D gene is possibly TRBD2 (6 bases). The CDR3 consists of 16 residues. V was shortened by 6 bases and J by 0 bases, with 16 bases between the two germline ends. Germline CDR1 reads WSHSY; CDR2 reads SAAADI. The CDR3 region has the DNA TGCGCCAGCAGCTCGATGGGGCTAGCGAGCACAGATACGCAGTATTTT. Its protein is CASSSMGLASTDTQYF.

The CDR3 is CASSYSRETQYF. CDR3 DNA: TGTGCCAGCAGTTACTCTCGAGAGACCCAGTACTTC. The chain uses TRBV6-6 and TRBJ2-5; D not certain. Germline loops: CDR1 MNHNY, CDR2 SVGAGI (reference sequence). Trimming shortened V by 0 bases and J by 4 bases, and 3 bases separated the two germline ends. The CDR3 sequence is 12 residues long.

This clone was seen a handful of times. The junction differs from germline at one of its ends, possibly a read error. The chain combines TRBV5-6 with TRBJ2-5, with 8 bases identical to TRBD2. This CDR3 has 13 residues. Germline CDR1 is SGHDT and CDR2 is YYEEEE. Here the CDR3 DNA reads TGTGCCAGCAGCTTGACTAGCGGAGGGGGGGAGAACTTC. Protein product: CASSLTSGGGENF.

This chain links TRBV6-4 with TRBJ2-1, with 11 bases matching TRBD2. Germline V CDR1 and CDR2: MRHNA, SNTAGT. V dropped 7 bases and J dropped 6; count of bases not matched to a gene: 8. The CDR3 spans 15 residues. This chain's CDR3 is CASTLLAGVLNEQFF. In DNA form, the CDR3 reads TGTGCCAGCACCTTACTAGCGGGAGTACTCAATGAGCAGTTCTTC.

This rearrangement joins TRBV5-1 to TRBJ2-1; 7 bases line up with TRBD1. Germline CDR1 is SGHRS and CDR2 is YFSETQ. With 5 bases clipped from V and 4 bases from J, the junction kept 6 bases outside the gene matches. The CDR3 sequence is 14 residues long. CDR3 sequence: CASRPGQLYNEQFF. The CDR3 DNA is TGCGCCAGCAGACCGGGACAGCTTTACAATGAGCAGTTCTTC. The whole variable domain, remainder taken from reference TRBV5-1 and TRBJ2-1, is KAGVTQTPRYLIKTRGQQVTLSCSPISGHRSVSWYQQTPGQGLQFLFEYFSETQRNKGNFPGRFSGRQFSNSRSEMNVSTLELGDSALYLCASRPGQLYNEQFFGPGTRLTVL.

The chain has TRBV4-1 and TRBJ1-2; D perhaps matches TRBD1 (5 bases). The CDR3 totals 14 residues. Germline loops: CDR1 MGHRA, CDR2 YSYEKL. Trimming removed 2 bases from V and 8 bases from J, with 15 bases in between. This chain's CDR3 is CASSQPGGRFGYTF. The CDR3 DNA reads TGCGCCAGCAGCCAACCCGGGGGTCGGTTCGGCTACACCTTC.

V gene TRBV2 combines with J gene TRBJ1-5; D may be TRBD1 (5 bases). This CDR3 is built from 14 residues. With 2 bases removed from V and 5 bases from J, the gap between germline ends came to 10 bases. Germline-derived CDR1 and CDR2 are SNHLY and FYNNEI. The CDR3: CASSESGFDQPQHF. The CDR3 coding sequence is TGTGCCAGCAGTGAATCAGGGTTTGATCAGCCCCAGCATTTT.

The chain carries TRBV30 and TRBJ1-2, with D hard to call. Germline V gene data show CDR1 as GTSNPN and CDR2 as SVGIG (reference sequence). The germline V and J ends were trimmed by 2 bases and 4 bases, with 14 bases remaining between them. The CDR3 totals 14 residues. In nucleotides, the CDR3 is TGTGCCTGGAGTCGGACGGGAGTAGCCTATGGCTACACCTTC. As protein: CAWSRTGVAYGYTF.

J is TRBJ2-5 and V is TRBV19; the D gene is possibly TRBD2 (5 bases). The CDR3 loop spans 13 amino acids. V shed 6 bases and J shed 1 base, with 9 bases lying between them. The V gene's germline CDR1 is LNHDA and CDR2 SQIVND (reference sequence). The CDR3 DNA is TGTGCCAGTAGGAGGACTTCCCAAGAGACCCAGTACTTC. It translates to CASRRTSQETQYF.

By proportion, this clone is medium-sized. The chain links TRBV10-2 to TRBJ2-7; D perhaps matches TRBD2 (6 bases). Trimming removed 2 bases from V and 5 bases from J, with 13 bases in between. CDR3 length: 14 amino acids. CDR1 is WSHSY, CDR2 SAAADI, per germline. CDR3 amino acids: CASSEAGRSHEQYF. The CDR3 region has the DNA TGCGCCAGCAGTGAGGCAGGGAGGTCCCACGAGCAGTACTTC.

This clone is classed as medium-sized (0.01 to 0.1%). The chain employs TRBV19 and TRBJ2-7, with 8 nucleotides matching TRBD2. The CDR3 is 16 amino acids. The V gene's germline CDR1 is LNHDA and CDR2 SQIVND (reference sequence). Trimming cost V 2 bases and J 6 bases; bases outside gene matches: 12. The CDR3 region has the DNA TGTGCCAGTAGTATATCGGCGGGGGGAAGCGCCCGCGAGCAGTACTTC. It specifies CASSISAGGSAREQYF.

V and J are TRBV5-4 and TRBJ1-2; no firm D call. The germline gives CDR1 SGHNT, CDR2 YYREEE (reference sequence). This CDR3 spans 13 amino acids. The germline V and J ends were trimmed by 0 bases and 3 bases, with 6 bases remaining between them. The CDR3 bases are TGTGCCAGCAGCTTGGAACAGTACTATGGCTACACCTTC. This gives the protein CASSLEQYYGYTF.